This T cell receptor (beta chain) was recorded in a study of tissue T cells after allogeneic stem cell transplantation. Germline CDR1 NSHNY, CDR2 SYGAGN. V trimming: 5 bases; J trimming: 3 bases; junction bases outside the gene matches: 5. The CDR3 runs to 15 residues. Regarding this clone: The genes and germline here are from mouse. The read comes to an end 1 residue before the CDR3 does, leaving the germline J gene to fill in the end.

TCRdb's table, derived via immunoSEQ multiplex PCR, lists solely in-frame clones and lacks some. The sample shows some 48,000 clones, 73% of them seen only once. The chain recombines TRBV13-1 with TRBJ2-2; TRBD1 matches 9 bases. The clonotype comes from a pool of C57BL/6 mice in good health. Specimen: sorted cells pooled from one or two spleens. The CDR3 loop is CASSGDRADTGQLYF. CDR3 bases read: TGTGCCAGCAGCGGGGACAGGGCGGACACCGGGCAGCTCTAC.